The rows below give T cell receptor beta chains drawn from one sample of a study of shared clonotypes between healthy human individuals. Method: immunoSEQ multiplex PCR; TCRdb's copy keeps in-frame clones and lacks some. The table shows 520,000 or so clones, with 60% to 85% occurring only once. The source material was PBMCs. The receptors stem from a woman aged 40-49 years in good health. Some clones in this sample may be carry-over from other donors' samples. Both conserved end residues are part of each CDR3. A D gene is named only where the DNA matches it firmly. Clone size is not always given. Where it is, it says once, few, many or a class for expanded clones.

cdr3_aa: CASSYLAANTEAFF
cdr3_nt: TGTGCCAGCAGTTATCTGGCAGCGAACACTGAAGCTTTCTTT
clone_size: .
v_call: TRBV6-5
j_call: TRBJ1-1
d_call: .

cdr3_aa: CASRGYLDTGELFF
cdr3_nt: TGTGCCAGCAGGGGATACCTGGACACCGGGGAGCTGTTTTTT
clone_size: few
v_call: TRBV2
j_call: TRBJ2-2
d_call: .

cdr3_aa: CASSPRPTGLSSYNEQFF
cdr3_nt: TGTGCCAGCAGCCCTCGCCCGACAGGGTTGAGCTCCTACAATGAGCAGTTCTTC
clone_size: .
v_call: TRBV11-3
j_call: TRBJ2-1
d_call: TRBD1

cdr3_aa: CASSNTGRRDTIYF
cdr3_nt: TGTGCCAGTAGTAATACGGGACGACGGGACACCATATATTTT
clone_size: .
v_call: TRBV19
j_call: TRBJ1-3
d_call: .

cdr3_aa: CASSPDRAKDTEAFF
cdr3_nt: TGTGCCAGCAGTCCCGACAGGGCTAAGGACACTGAAGCTTTCTTT
clone_size: few
v_call: TRBV5-4
j_call: TRBJ1-1
d_call: TRBD1

cdr3_aa: CAWRANAVRVDEAFF
cdr3_nt: TGTGCCTGGAGAGCTAATGCGGTCCGGGTAGATGAAGCTTTCTTT
clone_size: few
v_call: TRBV30
j_call: TRBJ1-1
d_call: .

cdr3_aa: CASRDPGQAATNEKLFF
cdr3_nt: TGTGCCAGCAGAGATCCGGGACAGGCTGCAACTAATGAAAAACTGTTTTTT
clone_size: .
v_call: TRBV2
j_call: TRBJ1-4
d_call: TRBD1

cdr3_aa: CASRGDSQNTEAFF
cdr3_nt: TGTGCCAGCAGGGGGGACAGCCAGAACACTGAAGCTTTCTTT
clone_size: .
v_call: TRBV2
j_call: TRBJ1-1
d_call: TRBD1

cdr3_aa: CASTDRAAYEQYF
cdr3_nt: TGTGCCAGCACCGACAGGGCTGCCTACGAGCAGTACTTC
clone_size: .
v_call: TRBV28
j_call: TRBJ2-7
d_call: TRBD1

cdr3_aa: CASSFRQGVYNEQFF
cdr3_nt: TGCGCCAGCAGCTTCAGACAGGGGGTCTACAATGAGCAGTTCTTC
clone_size: .
v_call: TRBV5-1
j_call: TRBJ2-1
d_call: TRBD1

cdr3_aa: CASSRRHSNTEAFF
cdr3_nt: TGTGCCAGCAGCCGAAGACACTCGAACACTGAAGCTTTCTTT
clone_size: .
v_call: TRBV5-5
j_call: TRBJ1-1
d_call: .

cdr3_aa: CATTGTDGYTF
cdr3_nt: TGTGCCACGACAGGGACGGATGGCTACACCTTC
clone_size: .
v_call: TRBV10-3
j_call: TRBJ1-2
d_call: TRBD1

cdr3_aa: CASSLYSSSYNEQFF
cdr3_nt: TGCGCCAGCAGCTTGTATAGTAGCTCCTACAATGAGCAGTTCTTC
clone_size: .
v_call: TRBV5-1
j_call: TRBJ2-1
d_call: .

cdr3_aa: CASRTGELFF
cdr3_nt: TGCGCCAGTCGAACCGGGGAGCTGTTTTTT
clone_size: .
v_call: TRBV10-1
j_call: TRBJ2-2
d_call: .

cdr3_aa: CASSESGTGRWNSNQPQHF
cdr3_nt: TGTGCCAGCAGTGAATCCGGGACAGGGCGGTGGAATAGCAATCAGCCCCAGCATTTT
clone_size: .
v_call: TRBV6-1
j_call: TRBJ1-5
d_call: TRBD1

cdr3_aa: CASTPMTASGAEAFF
cdr3_nt: TGTGCCAGCACCCCCATGACAGCTTCAGGCGCTGAAGCTTTCTTT
clone_size: .
v_call: TRBV6-1
j_call: TRBJ1-1
d_call: .

cdr3_aa: CASSSQNIQYF
cdr3_nt: TGTGCCAGCAGCAGTCAAAACATTCAGTACTTC
clone_size: .
v_call: TRBV5-4
j_call: TRBJ2-4
d_call: .

cdr3_aa: CASRNLAGGWETQYF
cdr3_nt: TGTGCCAGTAGAAACTTAGCGGGAGGATGGGAGACCCAGTACTTC
clone_size: .
v_call: TRBV19
j_call: TRBJ2-5
d_call: TRBD2

cdr3_aa: CATLSYPGSSYEQYF
cdr3_nt: TGTGCCACTCTTTCCTACCCGGGGAGCTCCTACGAGCAGTACTTC
clone_size: .
v_call: TRBV21-1
j_call: TRBJ2-7
d_call: .

cdr3_aa: CASSSGENIQYF
cdr3_nt: TGTGCCAGCAGTTCGGGAGAAAACATTCAGTACTTC
clone_size: .
v_call: TRBV27
j_call: TRBJ2-4
d_call: .

cdr3_aa: CASNIPGHQYSYEQYF
cdr3_nt: TGTGCCAGCAACATACCGGGACACCAATACTCCTACGAGCAGTACTTC
clone_size: .
v_call: TRBV28
j_call: TRBJ2-7
d_call: .

cdr3_aa: CASSQGDRVNEQFF
cdr3_nt: TGCGCCAGCAGCCAAGGTGACAGGGTAAATGAGCAGTTCTTC
clone_size: .
v_call: TRBV4-1
j_call: TRBJ2-1
d_call: TRBD1

cdr3_aa: CASSLDNTIYF
cdr3_nt: TGTGCCAGCAGTCTCGACAACACCATATATTTT
clone_size: few
v_call: TRBV28
j_call: TRBJ1-3
d_call: .

cdr3_aa: CASSLDPDSPLHF
cdr3_nt: TGCGCCAGCAGCTTGGATCCGGATTCACCCCTCCACTTT
clone_size: .
v_call: TRBV5-1
j_call: TRBJ1-6
d_call: .

cdr3_aa: CASSTYRGRYEQYF
cdr3_nt: TGTGCCAGCAGCACCTACAGGGGGCGTTACGAGCAGTACTTC
clone_size: many
v_call: TRBV7-8
j_call: TRBJ2-7
d_call: TRBD1

cdr3_aa: CASSVTGASNEKLFF
cdr3_nt: TGTGCCAGCAGCGTTACGGGGGCTAGTAATGAAAAACTGTTTTTT
clone_size: .
v_call: TRBV5-4
j_call: TRBJ1-4
d_call: .

cdr3_aa: CASSLGTGSYEQYF
cdr3_nt: TGTGCCAGCAGCTTAGGGACAGGGTCATACGAGCAGTACTTC
clone_size: .
v_call: TRBV7-9
j_call: TRBJ2-7
d_call: TRBD1

cdr3_aa: CASSLGRLAGGPLETQYF
cdr3_nt: TGTGCCAGCAGCTTAGGTAGACTAGCGGGAGGGCCACTAGAGACCCAGTACTTC
clone_size: .
v_call: TRBV11-2
j_call: TRBJ2-5
d_call: TRBD2

cdr3_aa: CASSEIRGPFNEQFF
cdr3_nt: TGTGCCAGCAGTGAAATACGGGGACCCTTCAATGAGCAGTTCTTC
clone_size: .
v_call: TRBV6-1
j_call: TRBJ2-1
d_call: .

cdr3_aa: CAISTEYNSPLHF
cdr3_nt: TGTGCCATCTCGACGGAATATAATTCACCCCTCCACTTT
clone_size: .
v_call: TRBV10-3
j_call: TRBJ1-6
d_call: .

cdr3_aa: CASSLRGAGYNEQFF
cdr3_nt: TGTGCCAGCAGCTTACGGGGGGCTGGCTACAATGAGCAGTTCTTC
clone_size: .
v_call: TRBV7-9
j_call: TRBJ2-1
d_call: .

cdr3_aa: CASTPETAEAIQETQYF
cdr3_nt: TGTGCCAGCACCCCCGAGACAGCCGAGGCCATCCAAGAGACCCAGTACTTC
clone_size: .
v_call: TRBV7-6
j_call: TRBJ2-5
d_call: .

cdr3_aa: CASSHGGTSGKNEQFF
cdr3_nt: TGTGCCAGCAGCCATGGGGGGACTAGCGGGAAAAATGAGCAGTTCTTC
clone_size: few
v_call: TRBV7-3
j_call: TRBJ2-1
d_call: TRBD2

cdr3_aa: CASSLGTGAIYGYTF
cdr3_nt: TGTGCCAGCAGTTTAGGGACAGGGGCGATCTATGGCTACACCTTC
clone_size: .
v_call: TRBV28
j_call: TRBJ1-2
d_call: TRBD1

cdr3_aa: CASSQESAADTQYF
cdr3_nt: TGCGCCAGCAGCCAAGAATCTGCGGCCGATACGCAGTATTTT
clone_size: .
v_call: TRBV4-1
j_call: TRBJ2-3
d_call: .

cdr3_aa: CASSVGASLGTDTQYF
cdr3_nt: TGTGCCAGCAGCGTAGGGGCTAGCTTGGGCACAGATACGCAGTATTTT
clone_size: .
v_call: TRBV9
j_call: TRBJ2-3
d_call: .

cdr3_aa: CASSQLAGAAEQFF
cdr3_nt: TGCGCCAGCAGCCAACTAGCGGGAGCTGCTGAGCAGTTCTTC
clone_size: few
v_call: TRBV4-3
j_call: TRBJ2-1
d_call: TRBD2

cdr3_aa: CASSLTSGETQYF
cdr3_nt: TGTGCCAGCAGCTTAACCAGCGGGGAGACCCAGTACTTC
clone_size: .
v_call: TRBV7-8
j_call: TRBJ2-5
d_call: .

cdr3_aa: CASSLVPRQGGTDTQYF
cdr3_nt: TGCGCCAGCAGCTTGGTTCCGAGACAGGGGGGTACAGATACGCAGTATTTT
clone_size: .
v_call: TRBV5-1
j_call: TRBJ2-3
d_call: TRBD1

cdr3_aa: CASSLGGNPYEQYF
cdr3_nt: TGCGCCAGCAGCTTGGGCGGGAACCCCTACGAGCAGTACTTC
clone_size: few
v_call: TRBV5-1
j_call: TRBJ2-7
d_call: .